Each of the 20 T cell receptor beta chains below was sequenced from the same sample in a study of T cells after yellow fever vaccination (dated by TCRdb to between 2018 and 2021). Library generation was performed with 5' RACE. The instrument given in TCRdb is Illumina HiSeq 2500. TCRdb reprocessing: public reads trimmed at Q25 with fastp, clones called with MiXCR, in-frame beta chains kept. Rows with a matching CDR3 protein are joined into one entry that keeps the most common DNA and genes. The sample has 200,000 to 300,000 distinct CDR3 sequences on record, more than 6.5% of them singletons. 1.1% of the sample belongs to the ten largest clones. According to the study, the label for this sample's treatment or condition signals: live attenuated yellow fever vaccine strain. The source material was CD4+ T cells sorted from PBMCs, sampled on the day of the yellow fever booster vaccination. Receptors were obtained from a man aged 30 to 39 who received the YFV17D yellow fever vaccine.

This clonotype is judged medium-sized. The chain couples TRBV7-6 to TRBJ2-1, with D maybe TRBD2 (5 bases). Germline values: CDR1 SGHVS, CDR2 FNYEAQ. The CDR3 length is 13 residues. Trimming cost V 5 bases and J 8 bases, with 13 bases left between them. The CDR3 region is CASSRSSRDEQFF. The CDR3, as DNA: TGTGCCAGCAGCCGTAGTTCGAGGGATGAGCAGTTCTTC. The full variable domain, its missing parts supplied by reference TRBV7-6 and TRBJ2-1, is GAGVSQSPRYKVTKRGQDVALRCDPISGHVSLYWYRQALGQGPEFLTYFNYEAQQDKSGLPNDRFSAERPEGSISTLTIQRTEQRDSAMYRCASSRSSRDEQFFGPGTRLTVL.

In this sample, this clonotype turned up many times. The chain combines TRBV12-3 or TRBV12-4 with TRBJ2-7; TRBD1 might be the D (6 bases). Trimming left V 5 bases short and J 8 bases short, with 13 bases between. This CDR3 is built from 12 residues. CDR3: CASSPSQGKQYF. Written as DNA, the CDR3 is TGTGCCAGCAGTCCCTCCCAGGGGAAGCAGTACTTC.

This clonotype was observed a handful of times. The chain employs TRBV18 and TRBJ2-2; 10 bases agree with TRBD1. This CDR3 spans 16 amino acids. Looked up from germline, CDR1 is KGHSH and CDR2 is LQKENI. The V segment lost 3 bases and the J segment 5 bases; nucleotides outside the gene matches: 6. CDR3 sequence: CASSPRQGAGTGELFF. The CDR3 DNA is TGTGCCAGCTCACCCCGACAGGGGGCAGGGACCGGGGAGCTGTTTTTT. Supplemented by reference TRBV18 and TRBJ2-2, the full variable domain reads NAGVMQNPRHLVRRRGQEARLRCSPMKGHSHVYWYRQLPEEGLKFMVYLQKENIIDESGMPKERFSAEFPKEGPSILRIQQVVRGDSAAYFCASSPRQGAGTGELFFGEGSRLTVL.

This clonotype was seen many times. The J gene is TRBJ2-2, the V gene TRBV18; 10 nucleotides line up with TRBD2. V lost 6 bases, J lost 0 bases, and 16 bases stayed unmatched. From germline, CDR1 is KGHSH and CDR2 LQKENI. This CDR3 has 20 amino acids. The CDR3 here is CASSPGPRISGRPNTGELFF. In nucleotides, the CDR3 is TGTGCCAGCTCCCCAGGACCCAGGATTAGCGGGAGGCCGAACACCGGGGAGCTGTTTTTT.

This rearrangement joins TRBV11-3 to TRBJ2-1; possibly TRBD2 for D (5 bases). Deletions cut 5 bases from V and 2 bases from J, with 10 bases between. Germline V gene lookup returns CDR1 SGHNT and CDR2 YENEEA. The CDR3 spans 14 residues. CDR3 nucleotide sequence: TGTGCCAGCAGCGAGAGCGGAGCCTACAATGAGCAGTTCTTC. Its protein is CASSESGAYNEQFF.

The rearrangement uses TRBV7-9 and TRBJ2-6; D unresolved. The CDR3 has 14 residues. Looked up from germline, CDR1 is SEHNR and CDR2 is FQNEAQ (reference sequence). Deletions cut 1 base from V and 4 bases from J, with 5 bases between. The chain's CDR3 is CASSLVAGANVLTF. In nucleotides, the CDR3 is TGTGCCAGCAGCTTAGTCGCCGGGGCCAACGTCCTGACTTTC.

The chain is built from TRBV5-1 and TRBJ2-7; 8 nucleotides align to TRBD1. This CDR3 has 15 amino acids. Germline V gene sequence: CDR1 SGHRS, CDR2 YFSETQ. V shed 4 bases, J shed 6 bases, and the junction held 12 bases outside the gene matches. This CDR3 is CASSKTSGTGLEQYF. In nucleotides, the CDR3 is TGCGCCAGCAGCAAAACCTCCGGGACAGGACTCGAGCAGTACTTC.

This clonotype showed up just a few times. The J gene is TRBJ2-1, the V gene TRBV7-8; D is possibly TRBD2 (6 bases). The germline V and J ends were trimmed by 0 bases and 6 bases, with 15 bases remaining between them. The germline CDR1 and CDR2 sequences are SGHVS and FQNEAQ. The CDR3 spans 16 residues. CDR3: CASSLAWDLTCNEQFF. Here the CDR3 DNA reads TGTGCCAGCAGCTTAGCGTGGGACTTGACCTGCAATGAGCAGTTCTTC.

The chain is built from TRBV5-1 and TRBJ1-3, with TRBD1 matching over 10 bases. V trimming: 3 bases; J trimming: 4 bases; junction bases outside the gene matches: 4. The CDR3 is 15 amino acids. Per the germline V gene, CDR1 is SGHRS and CDR2 is YFSETQ. CDR3 sequence: CASSSGTGVGNTIYF. The CDR3 nucleotides are TGCGCCAGCAGCTCCGGGACAGGGGTCGGAAACACCATATATTTT.

As regards this clonotype: This may arise from a read error, as a much more abundant clone is one base away. This chain uses TRBV20-1 with TRBJ2-7; the D gene could be TRBD1 or TRBD2 (5 bases each). V was pared by 1 base and J by 4 bases, with 14 bases between. This CDR3 is 14 amino acids long. In germline, CDR1 is DFQATT, CDR2 SNEGSKA (reference sequence). CDR3 sequence reads: CSARATGHGYEQYF. CDR3 nucleotide sequence: TGCAGTGCTAGAGCGACGGGGCACGGTTACGAGCAGTACTTC.

The rearrangement uses TRBV5-6 and TRBJ1-3, with D perhaps TRBD1 (6 bases). The germline gives CDR1 SGHDT, CDR2 YYEEEE. This CDR3 region has 17 residues. Deletions cut 0 bases from V and 0 bases from J, with 13 bases between. Here the CDR3 reads CASSLDRVRVSGNTIYF. CDR3 DNA: TGTGCCAGCAGCTTGGACAGGGTGCGAGTCTCTGGAAACACCATATATTTT. Drawing the rest from reference TRBV5-6 and TRBJ1-3, the complete variable domain is DAGVTQSPTHLIKTRGQQVTLRCSPKSGHDTVSWYQQALGQGPQFIFQYYEEEERQRGNFPDRFSGHQFPNYSSELNVNALLLGDSALYLCASSLDRVRVSGNTIYFGEGSWLTVV.

This chain connects TRBV7-9 to TRBJ2-7, with 11 bases that match TRBD1. Germline V gives CDR1 SEHNR, CDR2 FQNEAQ (reference sequence). The CDR3 loop spans 15 amino acids. V lost 5 bases to trimming and J lost 6 bases; unmatched junction nucleotides: 9. The CDR3 coding sequence is TGTGCCAGCAGCGGAAGGGACAGGGGGACTGTCGAGCAGTACTTC. Translating it yields CASSGRDRGTVEQYF. Together with reference TRBV7-9 and TRBJ2-7, the CDR3 gives the full variable domain: DTGVSQNPRHKITKRGQNVTFRCDPISEHNRLYWYRQTLGQGPEFLTYFQNEAQLEKSRLLSDRFSAERPKGSFSTLEIQRTEQGDSAMYLCASSGRDRGTVEQYFGPGTRLTVT.

There are many counts of this clonotype. The CDR3 DNA follows: TGTGCCAGCTGGAAACCCGGGACAGAAGCCTACGAGCAGTACTTC. Translation gives CASWKPGTEAYEQYF. This chain links TRBV27 with TRBJ2-7, with 7 bases lining up with TRBD1. The germline V gene has CDR1 MNHEY and CDR2 SMNVEV (reference sequence). The CDR3 contains 15 residues. V gave up 8 bases and J gave up 2 bases; unmatched junction bases: 12.

The chain couples TRBV12-3 or TRBV12-4 to TRBJ1-5, with 7 bases matching TRBD1. V was clipped by 8 bases and J by 3 bases; unmatched bases: 7. The CDR3 contains 14 residues. CDR3: CASGAGTVNQPQHF. The CDR3 DNA reads as TGTGCCAGCGGAGCCGGGACAGTCAATCAGCCCCAGCATTTT.

This clonotype has just a few counts. The genes are TRBV19 and TRBJ1-2; D gene ambiguous. V lost 6 bases, J lost 3 bases, and 11 bases lay in between. This CDR3 has 13 amino acids. Per the germline V gene, CDR1 is LNHDA and CDR2 is SQIVND (reference sequence). The CDR3 protein is CASSPGRDYGYTF. CDR3 bases: TGTGCCAGTAGCCCCGGCCGGGACTATGGCTACACCTTC.

The chain employs TRBV19 and TRBJ2-2; D remains ambiguous. CDR1 LNHDA and CDR2 SQIVND come from the germline V gene (reference sequence). The CDR3 covers 13 residues. V was pared by 5 bases and J by 7 bases, with 11 bases between. The CDR3 loop is CASSLGSYGELFF. The CDR3, as DNA: TGTGCCAGTAGTCTCGGTAGTTACGGGGAGCTGTTTTTT.

This rearrangement joins TRBV25-1 to TRBJ2-3, with TRBD1 as a possible D gene (6 bases). Between the trimmed V and J ends, which lost 4 bases and 0 bases, there was a span of 17 bases. The length of the CDR3 is 17 residues. The germline CDR1 and CDR2 sequences are MGHDK and SYGVNS. CDR3 DNA sequence: TGTGCCAGCAGTGCCCTTCCCACAGGGTCTAGCACAGATACGCAGTATTTT. It encodes CASSALPTGSSTDTQYF.

This clonotype was seen a handful of times. V and J are TRBV6-1 and TRBJ2-5, with TRBD2 identical over 9 bases. Trimming took 6 bases from V and 3 from J; bases not matched to a gene: 5. Per the germline V gene, CDR1 is MNHNS and CDR2 is SASEGT. This CDR3 contains 14 residues. In nucleotides, the CDR3 is TGTGCCAGCAGCGGACTAGCGCGTAAAGAGACCCAGTACTTC. This gives the protein CASSGLARKETQYF.

This clonotype was counted many times. The genes are TRBV2 and TRBJ1-6; D might be TRBD1 (6 bases). Germline V lookup: CDR1 SNHLY, CDR2 FYNNEI. V lost 7 bases and J lost 5, with 15 bases in between. CDR3 size: 15 residues. CDR3 sequence: CASISKGGHNSPLHF. The CDR3, as DNA: TGTGCCAGCATATCTAAAGGGGGACATAATTCACCCCTCCACTTT.

This clonotype came up many times. CDR3 nucleotides: TGCAGTGGGGGGGATCGGTACAATGAGCAGTTCTTC. Protein product: CSGGDRYNEQFF. This chain uses TRBV20-1 with TRBJ2-1; D may be TRBD2 (6 bases). There are 12 residues in the CDR3. Germline CDR1 reads DFQATT; CDR2 reads SNEGSKA (reference sequence). Trimming cost V 7 bases and J 4 bases, with 11 bases left between them.